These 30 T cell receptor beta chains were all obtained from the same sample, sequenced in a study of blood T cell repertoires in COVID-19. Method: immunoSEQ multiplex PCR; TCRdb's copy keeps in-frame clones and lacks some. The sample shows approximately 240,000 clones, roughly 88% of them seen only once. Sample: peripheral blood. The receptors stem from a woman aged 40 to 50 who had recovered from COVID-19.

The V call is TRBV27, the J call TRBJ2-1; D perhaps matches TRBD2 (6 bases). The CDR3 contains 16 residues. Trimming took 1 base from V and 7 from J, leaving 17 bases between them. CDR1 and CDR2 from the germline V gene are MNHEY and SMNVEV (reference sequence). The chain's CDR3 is CASSLLGGRHRNEQFF. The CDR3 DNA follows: TGTGCCAGCAGTTTATTGGGGGGACGCCATCGGAATGAGCAGTTCTTC.

This CDR3 reads CASSPSGGSYNEQFF. The DNA of the CDR3 is TGTGCCAGCTCGCCGAGCGGGGGCTCGTACAATGAGCAGTTCTTC. The rearrangement links TRBV18 to TRBJ2-1; TRBD2 agrees at 8 bases. This CDR3 has 15 amino acids. Trimming removed 6 bases from V and 4 bases from J; junction bases left unmatched: 8. The germline CDR1 and CDR2 sequences are KGHSH and LQKENI. The variable domain in full, completed from reference TRBV18 and TRBJ2-1, reads NAGVMQNPRHLVRRRGQEARLRCSPMKGHSHVYWYRQLPEEGLKFMVYLQKENIIDESGMPKERFSAEFPKEGPSILRIQQVVRGDSAAYFCASSPSGGSYNEQFFGPGTRLTVL.

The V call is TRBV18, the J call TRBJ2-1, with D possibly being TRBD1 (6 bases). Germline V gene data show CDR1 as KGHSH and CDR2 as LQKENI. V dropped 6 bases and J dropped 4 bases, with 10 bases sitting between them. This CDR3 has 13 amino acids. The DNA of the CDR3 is TGTGCCAGCTCGTCTGGACAGTACAATGAGCAGTTCTTC. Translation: CASSSGQYNEQFF. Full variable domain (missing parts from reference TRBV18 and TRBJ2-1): NAGVMQNPRHLVRRRGQEARLRCSPMKGHSHVYWYRQLPEEGLKFMVYLQKENIIDESGMPKERFSAEFPKEGPSILRIQQVVRGDSAAYFCASSSGQYNEQFFGPGTRLTVL.

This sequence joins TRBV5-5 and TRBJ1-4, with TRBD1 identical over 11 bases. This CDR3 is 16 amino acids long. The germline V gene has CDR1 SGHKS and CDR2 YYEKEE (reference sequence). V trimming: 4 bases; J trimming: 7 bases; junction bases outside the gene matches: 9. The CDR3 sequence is CASSTRGQGAGEKLFF. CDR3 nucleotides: TGTGCCAGCAGCACCCGCGGACAGGGGGCAGGTGAAAAACTGTTTTTT.

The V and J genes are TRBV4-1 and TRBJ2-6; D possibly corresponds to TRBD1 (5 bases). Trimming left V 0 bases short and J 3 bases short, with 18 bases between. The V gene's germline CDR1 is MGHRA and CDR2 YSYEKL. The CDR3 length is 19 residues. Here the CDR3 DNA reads TGCGCCAGCAGCCAAGAGGGCAGGGCCCTTGTTAGTGGGGCCAACGTCCTGACTTTC. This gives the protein CASSQEGRALVSGANVLTF.

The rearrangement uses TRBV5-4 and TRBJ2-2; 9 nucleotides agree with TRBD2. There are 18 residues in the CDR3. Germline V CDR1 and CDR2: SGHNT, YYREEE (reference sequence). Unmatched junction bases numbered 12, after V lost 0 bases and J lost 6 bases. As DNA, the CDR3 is TGTGCCAGCAGCTTGGCCTCCCTTGTTGCGGGGGGGCCCGGGGAGCTGTTTTTT. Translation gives CASSLASLVAGGPGELFF.

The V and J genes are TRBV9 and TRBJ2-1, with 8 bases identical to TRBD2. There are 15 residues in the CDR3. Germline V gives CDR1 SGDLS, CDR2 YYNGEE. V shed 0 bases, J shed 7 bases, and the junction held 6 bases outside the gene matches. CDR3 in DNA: TGTGCCAGCAGCGTAGGAGCGGGAGTCACGAATGAGCAGTTCTTC. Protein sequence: CASSVGAGVTNEQFF.

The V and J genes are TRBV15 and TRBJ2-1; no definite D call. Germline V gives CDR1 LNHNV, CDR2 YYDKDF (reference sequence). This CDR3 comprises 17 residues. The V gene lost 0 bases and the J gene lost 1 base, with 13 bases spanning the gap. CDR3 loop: CATSRDWVGRSYNEQFF. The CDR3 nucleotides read TGTGCCACCAGCAGAGATTGGGTGGGCCGATCCTACAATGAGCAGTTCTTC. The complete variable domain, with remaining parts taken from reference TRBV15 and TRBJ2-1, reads DAMVIQNPRYQVTQFGKPVTLSCSQTLNHNVMYWYQQKSSQAPKLLFHYYDKDFNNEADTPDNFQSRRPNTSFCFLDIRSPGLGDTAMYLCATSRDWVGRSYNEQFFGPGTRLTVL.

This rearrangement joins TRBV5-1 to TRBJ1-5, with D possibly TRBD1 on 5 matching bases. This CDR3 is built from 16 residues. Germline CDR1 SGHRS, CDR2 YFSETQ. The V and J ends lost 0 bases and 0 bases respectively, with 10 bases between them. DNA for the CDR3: TGCGCCAGCAGCTTGGTGACAGACCCTAGCAATCAGCCCCAGCATTTT. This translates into CASSLVTDPSNQPQHF. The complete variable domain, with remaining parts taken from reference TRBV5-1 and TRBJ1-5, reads KAGVTQTPRYLIKTRGQQVTLSCSPISGHRSVSWYQQTPGQGLQFLFEYFSETQRNKGNFPGRFSGRQFSNSRSEMNVSTLELGDSALYLCASSLVTDPSNQPQHFGDGTRLSIL.

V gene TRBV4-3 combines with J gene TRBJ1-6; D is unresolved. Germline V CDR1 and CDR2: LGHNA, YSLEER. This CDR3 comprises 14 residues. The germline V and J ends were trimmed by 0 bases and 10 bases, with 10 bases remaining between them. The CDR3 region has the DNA TGCGCCAGCAGCCAAGATCACGGGAACTCACCCCTCCACTTT. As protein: CASSQDHGNSPLHF.

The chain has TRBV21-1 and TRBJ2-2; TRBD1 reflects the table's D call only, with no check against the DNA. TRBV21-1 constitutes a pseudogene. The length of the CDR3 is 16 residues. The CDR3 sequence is CASSKVGTQNTGELFF. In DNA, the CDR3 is TGTGCCAGCAGCAAAGTAGGGACACAGAACACCGGGGAGCTGTTTTTT.

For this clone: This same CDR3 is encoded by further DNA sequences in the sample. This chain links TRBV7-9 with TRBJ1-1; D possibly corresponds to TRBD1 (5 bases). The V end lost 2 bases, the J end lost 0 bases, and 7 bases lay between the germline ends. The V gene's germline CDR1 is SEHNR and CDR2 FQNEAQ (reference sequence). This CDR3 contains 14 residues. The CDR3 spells CASSLTGMNTEAFF. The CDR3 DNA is TGTGCCAGCAGCTTAACAGGCATGAACACTGAAGCTTTCTTT. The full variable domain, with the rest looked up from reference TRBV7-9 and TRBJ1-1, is DTGVSQNPRHKITKRGQNVTFRCDPISEHNRLYWYRQTLGQGPEFLTYFQNEAQLEKSRLLSDRFSAERPKGSFSTLEIQRTEQGDSAMYLCASSLTGMNTEAFFGQGTRLTVV.

CDR3 nucleotide sequence: TGTGCCAGCAGCTCTGACAGCTACAATGAGCAGTTCTTC. Translation: CASSSDSYNEQFF. The chain links TRBV11-3 to TRBJ2-1; D might be TRBD1 (5 bases). Trimming removed 4 bases from V and 3 bases from J, with 7 bases in between. In germline, CDR1 is SGHNT, CDR2 YENEEA. The CDR3 has 13 residues.

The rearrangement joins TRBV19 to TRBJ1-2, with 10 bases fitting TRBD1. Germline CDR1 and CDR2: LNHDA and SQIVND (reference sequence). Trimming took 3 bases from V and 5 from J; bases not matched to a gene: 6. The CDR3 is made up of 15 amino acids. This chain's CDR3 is CASSIGTGAGYGYTF. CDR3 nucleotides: TGTGCCAGTAGTATTGGGACAGGGGCGGGATATGGCTACACCTTC.

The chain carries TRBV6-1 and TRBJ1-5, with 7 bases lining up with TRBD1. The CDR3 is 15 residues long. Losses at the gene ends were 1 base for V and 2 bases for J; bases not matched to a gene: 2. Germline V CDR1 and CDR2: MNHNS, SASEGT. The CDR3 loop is CASSEEGAGNQPQHF. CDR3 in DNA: TGTGCCAGCAGTGAAGAGGGGGCGGGCAATCAGCCCCAGCATTTT.

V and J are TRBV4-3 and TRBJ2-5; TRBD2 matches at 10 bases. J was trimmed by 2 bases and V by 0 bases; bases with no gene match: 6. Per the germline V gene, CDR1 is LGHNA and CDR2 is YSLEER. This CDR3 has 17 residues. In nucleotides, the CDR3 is TGCGCCAGCAGCCAAGATATTAGGACTAGCGGACAAGAGACCCAGTACTTC. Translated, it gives CASSQDIRTSGQETQYF.

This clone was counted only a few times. The DNA for the CDR3 is TGTGCCTGGATTAGGGGACAGGGAGCCTACGAGCAGTACTTC. Its translation: CAWIRGQGAYEQYF. The chain couples TRBV30 to TRBJ2-7; 9 nucleotides match TRBD1. Germline assignment: CDR1 GTSNPN and CDR2 SVGIG (reference sequence). Trimming at V came to 4 bases and at J to 2 bases, leaving 6 bases not matched to a gene. The CDR3 has 14 amino acids.

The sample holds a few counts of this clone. The CDR3: CASGPGTGSSGQYF. CDR3 bases: TGTGCCAGTGGGCCCGGGACTGGTAGTTCGGGGCAGTACTTC. This chain connects TRBV19 to TRBJ2-7; perhaps TRBD2 as D (6 bases). The CDR3 spans 14 residues. V lost 8 bases and J lost 9, with 23 bases in between. Germline CDR1 reads LNHDA; CDR2 reads SQIVND (reference sequence).

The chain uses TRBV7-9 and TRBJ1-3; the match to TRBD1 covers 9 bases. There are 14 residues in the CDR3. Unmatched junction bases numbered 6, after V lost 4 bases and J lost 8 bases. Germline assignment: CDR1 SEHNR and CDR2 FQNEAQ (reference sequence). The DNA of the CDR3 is TGTGCCAGCAGCTATGGGACAGGGCAAGACACCATATATTTT. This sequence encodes CASSYGTGQDTIYF.

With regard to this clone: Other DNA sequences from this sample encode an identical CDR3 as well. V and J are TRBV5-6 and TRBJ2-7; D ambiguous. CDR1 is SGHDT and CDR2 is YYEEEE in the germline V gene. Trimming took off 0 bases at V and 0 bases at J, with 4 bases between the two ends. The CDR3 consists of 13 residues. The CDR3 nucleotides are TGTGCCAGCAGCTTGGCTAGCTCCTACGAGCAGTACTTC. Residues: CASSLASSYEQYF. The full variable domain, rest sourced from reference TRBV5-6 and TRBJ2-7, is DAGVTQSPTHLIKTRGQQVTLRCSPKSGHDTVSWYQQALGQGPQFIFQYYEEEERQRGNFPDRFSGHQFPNYSSELNVNALLLGDSALYLCASSLASSYEQYFGPGTRLTVT.

CDR3 residues: CASSPGTSAPETQYF. CDR3 DNA: TGTGCCAGCAGCCCCGGGACTAGCGCCCCAGAGACCCAGTACTTC. The genes are TRBV9 and TRBJ2-5; 10 bases fit TRBD2. Looked up from germline, CDR1 is SGDLS and CDR2 is YYNGEE. V trimming: 4 bases; J trimming: 4 bases; junction bases outside the gene matches: 7. The CDR3 loop spans 15 amino acids. The full variable domain, rest sourced from reference TRBV9 and TRBJ2-5, is DSGVTQTPKHLITATGQRVTLRCSPRSGDLSVYWYQQSLDQGLQFLIQYYNGEERAKGNILERFSAQQFPDLHSELNLSSLELGDSALYFCASSPGTSAPETQYFGPGTRLLVL.

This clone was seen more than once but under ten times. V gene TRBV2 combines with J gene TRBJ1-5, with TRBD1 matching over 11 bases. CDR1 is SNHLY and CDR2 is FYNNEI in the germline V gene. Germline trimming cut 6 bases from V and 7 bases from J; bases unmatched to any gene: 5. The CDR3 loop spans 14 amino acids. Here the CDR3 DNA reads TGTGCCAGCAGACGGGACAGGGGGGGACAGCCCCAGCATTTT. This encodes CASRRDRGGQPQHF.

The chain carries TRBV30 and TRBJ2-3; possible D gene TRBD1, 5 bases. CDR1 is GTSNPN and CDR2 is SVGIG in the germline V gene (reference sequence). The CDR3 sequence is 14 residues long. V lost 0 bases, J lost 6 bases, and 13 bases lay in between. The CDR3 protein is CAWSVRRARDTQYF. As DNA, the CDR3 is TGTGCCTGGAGTGTTCGCAGGGCGAGGGATACGCAGTATTTT.

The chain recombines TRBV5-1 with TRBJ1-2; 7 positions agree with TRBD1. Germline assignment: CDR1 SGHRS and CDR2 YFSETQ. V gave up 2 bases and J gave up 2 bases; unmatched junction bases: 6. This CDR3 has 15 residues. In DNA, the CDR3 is TGCGCCAGCAGCTTTAGCCCGACAGGGAACTATGGCTACACCTTC. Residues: CASSFSPTGNYGYTF.

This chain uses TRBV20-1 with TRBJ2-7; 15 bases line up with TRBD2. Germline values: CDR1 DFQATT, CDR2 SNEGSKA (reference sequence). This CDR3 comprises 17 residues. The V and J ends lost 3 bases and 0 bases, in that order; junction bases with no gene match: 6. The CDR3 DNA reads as TGCAGTGCTAGTGGGGGACTAGCGGGAGGCCTCTCCTACGAGCAGTACTTC. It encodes CSASGGLAGGLSYEQYF.

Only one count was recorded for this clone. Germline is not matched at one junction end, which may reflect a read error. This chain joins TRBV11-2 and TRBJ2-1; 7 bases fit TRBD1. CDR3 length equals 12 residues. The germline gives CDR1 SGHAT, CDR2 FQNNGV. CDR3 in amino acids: CASSLDQGVGVF. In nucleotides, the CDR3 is TGTGCCAGCAGCTTAGATCAGGGGGTGGGGGTCTTC.

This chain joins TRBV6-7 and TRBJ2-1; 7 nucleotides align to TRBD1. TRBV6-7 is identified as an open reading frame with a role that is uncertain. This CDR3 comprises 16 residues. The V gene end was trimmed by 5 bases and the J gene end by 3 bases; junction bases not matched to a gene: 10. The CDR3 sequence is CASSPKRTGLYNEQFF. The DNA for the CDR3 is TGTGCCAGCAGTCCCAAGAGGACAGGCCTCTACAATGAGCAGTTCTTC.

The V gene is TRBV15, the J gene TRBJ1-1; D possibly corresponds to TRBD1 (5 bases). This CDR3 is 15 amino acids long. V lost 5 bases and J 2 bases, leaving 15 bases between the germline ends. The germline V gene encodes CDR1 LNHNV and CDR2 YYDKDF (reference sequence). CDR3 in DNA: TGTGCCACCAGCCCAAGGGGCGTACTAAACACTGAAGCTTTCTTT. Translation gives CATSPRGVLNTEAFF. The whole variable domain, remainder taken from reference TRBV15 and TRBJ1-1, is DAMVIQNPRYQVTQFGKPVTLSCSQTLNHNVMYWYQQKSSQAPKLLFHYYDKDFNNEADTPDNFQSRRPNTSFCFLDIRSPGLGDTAMYLCATSPRGVLNTEAFFGQGTRLTVV.

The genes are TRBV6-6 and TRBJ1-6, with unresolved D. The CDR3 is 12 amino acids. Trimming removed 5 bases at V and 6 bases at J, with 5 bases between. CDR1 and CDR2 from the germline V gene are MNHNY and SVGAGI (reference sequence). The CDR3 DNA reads TGTGCCAGCAGTCCCATTAATTCACCCCTCCACTTT. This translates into CASSPINSPLHF.

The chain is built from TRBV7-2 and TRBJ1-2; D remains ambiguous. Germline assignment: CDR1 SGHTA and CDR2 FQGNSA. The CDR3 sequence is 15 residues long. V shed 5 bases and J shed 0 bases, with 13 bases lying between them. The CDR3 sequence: CASSPAGRTNYGYTF. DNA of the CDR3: TGTGCCAGCAGCCCTGCGGGCAGGACTAACTATGGCTACACCTTC. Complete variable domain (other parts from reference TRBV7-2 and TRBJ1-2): GAGVSQSPSNKVTEKGKDVELRCDPISGHTALYWYRQSLGQGLEFLIYFQGNSAPDKSGLPSDRFSAERTGGSVSTLTIQRTQQEDSAVYLCASSPAGRTNYGYTFGSGTRLTVV.